This T cell receptor beta chain was identified in a study of blood T cells in healthy people across ages. Regarding the study as a whole: In long-lived donors, naive CD4+ cell counts and diversity exceeded those of aged donors. Correlation between TCR beta diversity and naive T cell percentage was strong.

PCR was performed a second time for 7 to 11 cycles using a sample-barcoded 5' primer and a J-beta primer mix. Through a template-switch adaptor with 12 random nucleotides, each cDNA molecule received a tag. MiXCR, applied by TCRdb to the 5' RACE reads, yields one record per CDR3 protein. This table has almost 800,000 distinct CDR3 sequences, roughly 64% appearing once. A word on this clonotype: The antigen is not known.

Germline CDR1 is DFQATT and CDR2 is SNEGSKA (reference sequence). J gave up 4 bases and V 3 bases, and 9 bases lay outside the gene matches. CDR3 length: 15 residues. The sample comprised blood. This chain uses TRBV20-1 with TRBJ2-5; 9 nucleotides agree with TRBD1. This TCR came from a man aged 25-40 years in good health. CDR3 bases: TGCAGTGCTAGCACCGGGACAGGGTCAGGAGAGACCCAGTACTTC. As protein: CSASTGTGSGETQYF.